This note documents a single TCR beta chain sequence. Its antigen remains unknown. V lost 5 bases, J lost 4 bases, and 5 bases stayed unmatched. The germline CDR1 and CDR2 sequences are SGHRS and YFSETQ. The CDR3 covers 14 residues. PCR used 60 Vbeta primers and 13 Jbeta primers. Here immunoSEQ multiplex PCR was the method, and the copy in TCRdb shows in-frame clones only, minus some. The table shows 150,000 to 200,000 clones, with more than 75% occurring only once. These data belong to a study of cytomegalovirus exposure and HLA in healthy donors. About the study: Earlier sequencing of 150 million to 200 million T cells yielded approximately 100 million unique TCR beta sequences.

Study-wide results and limits: There were 160 or so TCR beta chains listed as cytomegalovirus-associated.

The receptor's source is a woman aged 40-49 years in good health and CMV-seronegative. The sequencing input was PBMCs. The genes are TRBV5-1 and TRBJ1-1; 10 bases agree with TRBD1. The CDR3 region has the DNA TGCGCCAGCAGTTATGGACAGGGGGTCACTGAAGCTTTCTTT. It translates to CASSYGQGVTEAFF.